The next 21 T cell receptor beta chains were all read from a single sample in a study of T cell responses to AZD1222 COVID-19 vaccine. Sequenced by immunoSEQ multiplex PCR; TCRdb stores in-frame clones only, minus some. The data show 70,000 to 95,000 clones, 80% to 90% seen once. Source: peripheral blood, taken 28 days after the second AZD1222 dose. The receptor source for this set is an adult who received the AZD1222 COVID-19 vaccine.

The chain is built from TRBV7-9 and TRBJ2-3; D possibly uses TRBD1 or TRBD2 (5 bases each). Looked up from germline, CDR1 is SEHNR and CDR2 is FQNEAQ (reference sequence). Trimming left V 1 base short and J 2 bases short, with 13 bases between. The CDR3 has 16 amino acids. The CDR3 DNA sequence: TGTGCCAGCAGCTTAGGCTGGGGGACCTACACAGATACGCAGTATTTT. This gives the protein CASSLGWGTYTDTQYF.

This clone was detected once. The chain uses TRBV7-2 and TRBJ1-2; 7 nucleotides match TRBD1. The V gene end was trimmed by 2 bases and the J gene end by 8 bases; junction bases not matched to a gene: 5. Germline values: CDR1 SGHTA, CDR2 FQGNSA. The CDR3 spans 13 residues. CDR3 loop: CASSLQQGRGYTF. Written as DNA, the CDR3 is TGTGCCAGCAGCTTACAACAGGGGCGCGGCTACACCTTC.

The genes are TRBV4-1 and TRBJ1-5, with D perhaps matching TRBD1 (5 bases). The V end was cut by 1 base, the J end by 7 bases, with 11 bases between. The CDR3 length is 14 residues. In germline, CDR1 is MGHRA, CDR2 YSYEKL. CDR3 region: CASSQASGNQPQHF. The CDR3 nucleotides are TGCGCCAGCAGCCAAGCGTCAGGGAACCAGCCCCAGCATTTT.

The J gene is TRBJ2-1, the V gene TRBV6-4; 10 nucleotides match TRBD2. The V and J ends lost 0 bases and 6 bases, in that order; junction bases with no gene match: 5. The V gene's germline CDR1 is MRHNA and CDR2 SNTAGT. This CDR3 is built from 16 residues. As DNA, the CDR3 is TGTGCCAGCAGTGACTCAGGGACTAGCGCAGCCAATGAGCAGTTCTTC. Translated, it gives CASSDSGTSAANEQFF.

V and J are TRBV13 and TRBJ1-1; TRBD1 matches 9 bases. The CDR3 is made up of 14 amino acids. With V trimmed by 5 bases and J by 7 bases, 8 bases remained unmatched. The germline V gene encodes CDR1 PRHDT and CDR2 FYEKMQ (reference sequence). CDR3 amino acids: CASSPTTGGFEAFF. The CDR3 coding sequence is TGTGCCAGCAGCCCAACGACAGGGGGGTTTGAAGCTTTCTTT. Full variable domain (missing parts from reference TRBV13 and TRBJ1-1): AAGVIQSPRHLIKEKRETATLKCYPIPRHDTVYWYQQGPGQDPQFLISFYEKMQSDKGSIPDRFSAQQFSDYHSELNMSSLELGDSALYFCASSPTTGGFEAFFGQGTRLTVV.

The V gene is TRBV5-5, the J gene TRBJ1-5; D is undetermined. CDR3 length: 13 amino acids. Trimming removed 0 bases at V and 7 bases at J, with 8 bases between. Germline-derived CDR1 and CDR2 are SGHKS and YYEKEE (reference sequence). Here the CDR3 reads CASSLDVGQPQHF. CDR3 in DNA: TGTGCCAGCAGCTTGGATGTGGGGCAGCCCCAGCATTTT.

The genes are TRBV6-7 and TRBJ2-7; 7 bases line up with TRBD1. TRBV6-7 is an open reading frame whose function is uncertain. The CDR3 loop spans 14 amino acids. The V and J ends lost 4 bases and 3 bases, in that order; junction bases with no gene match: 6. As DNA, the CDR3 is TGTGCCAGCAGTTCAATGACAGGGCGCTACGAGCAGTACTTC. Its protein product is CASSSMTGRYEQYF.

The rearrangement uses TRBV7-9 and TRBJ1-1, with D tentatively TRBD1 (5 bases). Germline assignment: CDR1 SEHNR and CDR2 FQNEAQ (reference sequence). The CDR3 is 15 amino acids. The V end lost 4 bases, the J end lost 12 bases, and 24 bases lay between the germline ends. The CDR3 nucleotides read TGTGCCAGCAGCTCCGCAGCCCTACAGGAACTTGTGTCTTTCTTT. It yields the protein CASSSAALQELVSFF.

The V and J genes are TRBV7-9 and TRBJ1-6; TRBD1 matches 7 bases. Germline CDR1 reads SEHNR; CDR2 reads FQNEAQ (reference sequence). The CDR3 extends over 14 amino acids. Trimming removed 5 bases from V and 7 bases from J; junction bases left unmatched: 5. DNA of the CDR3: TGTGCCAGCAGCGCAGGGACAGCCAATTCACCCCTCCACTTT. As protein: CASSAGTANSPLHF. Full variable domain (remainder filled in from reference TRBV7-9 and TRBJ1-6): DTGVSQNPRHKITKRGQNVTFRCDPISEHNRLYWYRQTLGQGPEFLTYFQNEAQLEKSRLLSDRFSAERPKGSFSTLEIQRTEQGDSAMYLCASSAGTANSPLHFGNGTRLTVT.

The V and J genes are TRBV19 and TRBJ2-7, with 8 positions matching TRBD1. The J segment lost 7 bases and the V segment lost 4 bases, leaving 9 bases of the junction unmatched. The germline CDR1 and CDR2 sequences are LNHDA and SQIVND (reference sequence). The CDR3 has 14 amino acids. The DNA of the CDR3 is TGTGCCAGTAGTAAGGGACAGGTCTACAAAGAGCAGTACTTC. Its protein product is CASSKGQVYKEQYF.

The chain recombines TRBV4-3 with TRBJ2-5, with 8 nucleotides matching TRBD1. The V and J ends lost 4 bases and 4 bases, in that order; junction bases with no gene match: 5. Germline CDR1 reads LGHNA; CDR2 reads YSLEER. The CDR3 spans 14 residues. The CDR3 protein is CASSRGQGGETQYF. The CDR3 coding sequence is TGCGCCAGCAGCCGTGGACAGGGAGGAGAGACCCAGTACTTC.

The chain recombines TRBV6-5 with TRBJ2-7; D is unclear. V was shortened by 0 bases and J by 2 bases, with 11 bases between the two germline ends. The CDR3 extends over 15 amino acids. Per the germline V gene, CDR1 is MNHEY and CDR2 is SVGAGI. The CDR3 region has the DNA TGTGCCAGCAGTTACTCTCGCGGTACAGCCTACGAGCAGTACTTC. It encodes CASSYSRGTAYEQYF.

The V call is TRBV5-1, the J call TRBJ2-3; D might be TRBD2 (6 bases). Germline V gene sequence: CDR1 SGHRS, CDR2 YFSETQ. The CDR3 loop spans 17 amino acids. The ends were cut back, 0 bases at V and 2 bases at J, with 16 bases in the middle. The CDR3 nucleotides are TGCGCCAGCAGCTTGGCTATTCGGGAGAGGTACACAGATACGCAGTATTTT. This encodes CASSLAIRERYTDTQYF.

The V gene is TRBV4-2, the J gene TRBJ2-1; 9 positions match TRBD2. Germline V gene sequence: CDR1 LGHNA, CDR2 YNFKEQ. Trimming at V came to 2 bases and at J to 14 bases, leaving 13 bases not matched to a gene. The CDR3 sequence is 15 residues long. The CDR3 here is CASSQTSGGTNHEFF. The CDR3 DNA is TGTGCCAGCAGCCAAACCAGCGGGGGGACGAACCACGAGTTCTTC.

V usage is TRBV28 and J usage is TRBJ1-2; D is possibly TRBD1 (6 bases). CDR1 and CDR2 from the germline V gene are MDHEN and SYDVKM. Trimming cost V 7 bases and J 2 bases, with 14 bases left between them. This CDR3 contains 14 residues. The CDR3 spells CASIYREQNYGYTF. CDR3 coding DNA: TGTGCCAGCATTTACAGGGAGCAAAACTATGGCTACACCTTC.

The chain carries TRBV7-3 and TRBJ1-3, with D unclear. V lost 1 base to trimming and J lost 0 bases, with 10 bases between them. This CDR3 region has 16 residues. The germline gives CDR1 SGHTA, CDR2 FQGTGA. The CDR3 protein is CASSLIGGDSGNTIYF. In DNA, the CDR3 is TGTGCCAGCAGCTTAATCGGCGGGGACTCTGGAAACACCATATATTTT.

In its sample, this clone was seen once. V and J are TRBV5-1 and TRBJ2-5, with D perhaps matching TRBD1 or TRBD2 (5 bases each). V lost 4 bases, J lost 3 bases, and 16 bases lay in between. CDR1 is SGHRS, CDR2 YFSETQ, per germline. The CDR3 is 15 amino acids. The DNA for the CDR3 is TGCGCCAGCAGCAGGGGACCCCGAACCGAAGAGACCCAGTACTTC. Protein product: CASSRGPRTEETQYF.

The chain combines TRBV29-1 with TRBJ1-1; weak D call: TRBD1 (6 bases). The CDR3 covers 16 residues. Trimming took off 0 bases at V and 6 bases at J, with 20 bases between the two ends. The germline gives CDR1 SQVTM, CDR2 ANQGSEA. In DNA, the CDR3 is TGCAGCGTTGAAGATCGGGGTCTGGGGGGGCGTGCTGAAGCTTTCTTT. Protein product: CSVEDRGLGGRAEAFF.

This chain uses TRBV27 with TRBJ1-6; unclear D gene. The germline CDR1 and CDR2 sequences are MNHEY and SMNVEV (reference sequence). CDR3 length: 14 residues. Between the trimmed V and J ends, which lost 3 bases and 7 bases, there was a span of 10 bases. In DNA form, the CDR3 reads TGTGCCAGCAGTTTGCGGCAGAACAATTCACCCCTCCACTTT. Protein: CASSLRQNNSPLHF.

CDR3 amino acids: CAIGTGGNNQPQHF. The CDR3 DNA reads TGTGCCATCGGGACAGGGGGAAACAATCAGCCCCAGCATTTT. V usage is TRBV10-3 and J usage is TRBJ1-5; TRBD1 matches at 11 bases. The length of the CDR3 is 14 residues. V dropped 8 bases and J dropped 3; count of bases not matched to a gene: 3. Germline V gene data show CDR1 as ENHRY and CDR2 as SYGVKD.

The V and J genes are TRBV11-2 and TRBJ2-5; weak D call: TRBD1 (5 bases). The V and J ends lost 3 bases and 5 bases respectively, with 10 bases between them. CDR1 is SGHAT, CDR2 FQNNGV, per germline. The CDR3 covers 13 residues. CDR3 DNA: TGTGCCAGCAGCTTGTCAGGGTGGGAGACCCAGTACTTC. Residues: CASSLSGWETQYF.